The 24 T cell receptor beta chains given below trace back to one sample, sequenced in a study of molecular identifiers for immune sequencing clone quantification. One entry per CDR3 protein results from TCRdb running MiXCR on the PCR reads. The top ten clones hold approximately 1.5% of a sample with tens of thousands of distinct CDR3 sequences, over 15% of them seen once. The sequenced sample was naive CD8+ T cells from blood, with Jurkat cell RNA spiked in. Noted subset: FACS-sorted CD8+CD4-CCR7+CD45RA+ naive T cells. These receptors came from a human donor in good health. Some libraries in this study had Jurkat cell RNA spiked in.

This clonotype was picked up many times. The V gene is TRBV11-2, the J gene TRBJ2-4; D tentatively reads TRBD1 or TRBD2 (5 bases each). The CDR3 sequence is 15 residues long. Germline CDR1 and CDR2: SGHAT and FQNNGV. Deletions cut 5 bases from V and 0 bases from J, with 11 bases between. The CDR3 region is CASSGTRIAKNIQYF. Written as DNA, the CDR3 is TGTGCCAGCAGCGGGACCAGGATAGCCAAAAACATTCAGTACTTC.

The V gene is TRBV27, the J gene TRBJ2-7, with 7 bases identical to TRBD1. In germline, CDR1 is MNHEY, CDR2 SMNVEV (reference sequence). The CDR3 length is 16 residues. Trimming cost V 6 bases and J 8 bases; bases outside gene matches: 19. CDR3 coding DNA: TGTGCCAGCAGGCCCGGGACAGCTAATCCCCTGGTTCAGCAGTACTTC. Its translation is CASRPGTANPLVQQYF.

This clonotype has a count of ten or more. The chain combines TRBV5-4 with TRBJ2-2; TRBD1 matches 8 bases. This CDR3 is 17 amino acids long. The V and J ends lost 6 bases and 1 base, in that order; junction bases with no gene match: 11. Looked up from germline, CDR1 is SGHNT and CDR2 is YYREEE (reference sequence). CDR3 sequence (DNA): TGTGCCAGCACCACGCAGACCGGGACAGGGAACACCGGGGAGCTGTTTTTT. Translating it yields CASTTQTGTGNTGELFF.

The sample holds many counts of this clonotype. The chain employs TRBV12-3 or TRBV12-4 and TRBJ2-1, with TRBD2 identical over 7 bases. The V gene end was trimmed by 10 bases and the J gene end by 4 bases; junction bases not matched to a gene: 4. This CDR3 has 12 residues. Here the CDR3 reads CATASGYNEQFF. The DNA for the CDR3 is TGTGCCACTGCTAGCGGTTACAATGAGCAGTTCTTC.

In nucleotides, the CDR3 is TGTGCCAGCAGCCAAGAATCAGCGGCCAGCGGATACAATGAGCAGTTCTTC. Its translation is CASSQESAASGYNEQFF. The chain uses TRBV4-2 and TRBJ2-1, with D maybe TRBD2 (5 bases). Trimming left V 0 bases short and J 4 bases short, with 16 bases between. Germline V gene lookup returns CDR1 LGHNA and CDR2 YNFKEQ. The CDR3 has 17 residues.

The chain has TRBV14 and TRBJ2-7; D gene uncertain. This CDR3 is 14 amino acids long. The germline V and J ends were trimmed by 3 bases and 2 bases, with 11 bases remaining between them. Germline V gene sequence: CDR1 SGHDN, CDR2 FVKESK. The CDR3 DNA is TGTGCCAGCAGCCAGCTCCAGTTCCCCTACGAGCAGTACTTC. This encodes CASSQLQFPYEQYF.

The rearrangement uses TRBV7-9 and TRBJ2-5; D may be TRBD2 (6 bases). Per the germline V gene, CDR1 is SEHNR and CDR2 is FQNEAQ (reference sequence). CDR3 length: 15 amino acids. Trimming cost V 4 bases and J 3 bases, with 15 bases left between them. The CDR3 protein is CASSSAGASEETQYF. The CDR3 DNA reads as TGTGCCAGCAGCTCTGCTGGGGCTAGCGAAGAGACCCAGTACTTC.

This clonotype occurred many times. The chain combines TRBV30 with TRBJ1-4, with a possible D match to TRBD1 (5 bases). The germline V gene has CDR1 GTSNPN and CDR2 SVGIG (reference sequence). V was cut by 0 bases and J by 1 base, with 9 bases left in between. The CDR3 is made up of 15 amino acids. CDR3 nucleotide sequence: TGTGCCTGGAGTGTCGGGGCGGTAACTAATGAAAAACTGTTTTTT. As protein: CAWSVGAVTNEKLFF.

Many counts were recorded for this clonotype. The chain is built from TRBV4-1 and TRBJ2-3, with 8 nucleotides matching TRBD2. CDR1 and CDR2 from the germline V gene are MGHRA and YSYEKL. The CDR3 runs 15 residues. Germline trimming cut 8 bases from V and 2 bases from J; bases unmatched to any gene: 9. CDR3 coding DNA: TGCGCCAGCGGCAGCACTAGCGGTCACACAGATACGCAGTATTTT. Its protein is CASGSTSGHTDTQYF.

The chain joins TRBV28 to TRBJ2-7, with TRBD2 identical over 10 bases. This CDR3 is 18 amino acids long. The V segment lost 1 base and the J segment 0 bases; nucleotides outside the gene matches: 9. Germline V CDR1 and CDR2: MDHEN, SYDVKM. CDR3 protein: CASSLSVSGRLSSYEQYF. In nucleotides, the CDR3 is TGTGCCAGCAGTTTATCGGTTAGCGGGAGGCTCAGCTCCTACGAGCAGTACTTC.

This clonotype was picked up many times. This rearrangement joins TRBV23-1 to TRBJ2-1, with TRBD2 identical over 11 bases. TRBV23-1 is identified as an open reading frame with a role that is uncertain. The CDR3 is made up of 16 amino acids. V lost 5 bases and J lost 1; bases outside the gene matches: 4. CDR3 in DNA: TGCGCCAGCAGTACGCGACTAGCGGGATCCTACAATGAGCAGTTCTTC. Translated: CASSTRLAGSYNEQFF.

As concerns this clonotype: With a much larger clone just one base away, this may be a read error. The chain couples TRBV6-5 to TRBJ1-1; D not resolved. Between the trimmed V and J ends, which lost 3 bases and 4 bases, there was a span of 12 bases. This CDR3 is built from 14 residues. Germline values: CDR1 MNHEY, CDR2 SVGAGI. CDR3 in amino acids: CASSYAPTGTEAFF. In DNA form, the CDR3 reads TGTGCCAGCAGTTATGCCCCCACGGGCACTGAAGCTTTCTTT.

In this sample, this clonotype turned up a few times. This could be a read error, since a much larger clone is one nucleotide away. This rearrangement joins TRBV10-3 to TRBJ1-5; D may be TRBD1 (6 bases). CDR1 is ENHRY and CDR2 is SYGVKD in the germline V gene. The CDR3 is 14 amino acids. In DNA form, the CDR3 reads TGTGCCATCAGTGAGAGGGGGGCTAATCGGCCCCAGCATTTT. Encoded protein: CAISERGANRPQHF.

This clonotype was found a few times. The chain recombines TRBV20-1 with TRBJ2-7; D is undetermined. V was shortened by 3 bases and J by 3 bases, with 12 bases between the two germline ends. CDR1 and CDR2 from the germline V gene are DFQATT and SNEGSKA (reference sequence). The CDR3 contains 13 residues. The CDR3 DNA is TGCAGTGCTAGCGCCGACAAATACTACGAGCAGTACTTC. It codes for CSASADKYYEQYF.

The CDR3 DNA reads as TGTGCCAGCAGCCCCACCCGTTTCCCCAATGAGCAGTTCTTC. Protein product: CASSPTRFPNEQFF. The V gene is TRBV14, the J gene TRBJ2-1, with no clear D. This CDR3 region has 14 residues. Trimming removed 4 bases at V and 6 bases at J, with 13 bases between. CDR1 SGHDN and CDR2 FVKESK come from the germline V gene. The variable domain in full, with the rest retrieved from reference TRBV14 and TRBJ2-1, is EAGVTQFPSHSVIEKGQTVTLRCDPISGHDNLYWYRRVMGKEIKFLLHFVKESKQDESGMPNNRFLAERTGGTYSTLKVQPAELEDSGVYFCASSPTRFPNEQFFGPGTRLTVL.

This clonotype was observed many times. V usage is TRBV7-9 and J usage is TRBJ2-1; D uncertain. The germline V gene encodes CDR1 SEHNR and CDR2 FQNEAQ (reference sequence). Trimming cost V 0 bases and J 4 bases, with 10 bases left between them. The CDR3 covers 15 residues. This CDR3 is CASSLAKSPYNEQFF. The CDR3 DNA follows: TGTGCCAGCAGCTTAGCGAAATCGCCTTACAATGAGCAGTTCTTC.

Note on this clonotype: A far larger clone is only one base removed, so a read error is likely. This chain links TRBV27 with TRBJ2-7, with TRBD1 matching 8 bases. Germline V gene data show CDR1 as MNHEY and CDR2 as SMNVEV (reference sequence). This CDR3 contains 13 residues. J lost 5 bases, V lost 2 bases, and 2 bases had no gene match. The CDR3 reads CASSLGQGHEQYF. The CDR3 region has the DNA TGTGCCAGCAGTTTAGGACAGGGCCACGAGCAGTACTTC.

In regard to this clonotype: A much larger clone differs by one base, so this may be a read error. This sequence joins TRBV6-6 and TRBJ2-1; possibly TRBD2 for D (6 bases). V was trimmed by 3 bases and J by 9 bases, leaving 21 bases between them. The CDR3 extends over 16 amino acids. Germline loops: CDR1 MNHNY, CDR2 SVGAGI (reference sequence). The CDR3 DNA reads as TGTGCCAGCAGTTATTCCCGACTAGTGGGGGGTGTTGAGCAGTTCTTC. This gives the protein CASSYSRLVGGVEQFF.

This clonotype was counted at least ten times. The chain links TRBV6-5 to TRBJ2-2; no clear D. The germline V gene has CDR1 MNHEY and CDR2 SVGAGI. V was cut by 5 bases and J by 3 bases, with 10 bases left in between. This CDR3 spans 14 amino acids. Here the CDR3 DNA reads TGTGCCAGCAGTATACTCCACGACACCGGGGAGCTGTTTTTT. Translating gives CASSILHDTGELFF.

This rearrangement joins TRBV6-6 to TRBJ1-1; 7 nucleotides agree with TRBD1. Per germline, CDR1 MNHNY and CDR2 SVGAGI (reference sequence). The CDR3 runs to 15 residues. J gave up 0 bases and V 7 bases, and 8 bases lay outside the gene matches. CDR3 bases: TGTGCCAGCACCCGACAGGGAGGTGTGAACACTGAAGCTTTCTTT. This encodes CASTRQGGVNTEAFF.

The rearrangement joins TRBV27 to TRBJ2-5; a possible D gene is TRBD2 (6 bases). From germline, CDR1 is MNHEY and CDR2 SMNVEV (reference sequence). V lost 0 bases and J 4 bases, leaving 9 bases between the germline ends. The CDR3 spans 14 residues. The CDR3 DNA reads as TGTGCCAGCAGTTTATCGTTGGGGGGAGAGACCCAGTACTTC. It codes for CASSLSLGGETQYF.

With regard to this clonotype: This clone may be a read error of a much larger clone one base away. This sequence joins TRBV14 and TRBJ1-2; 8 bases are shared with TRBD1. Germline loops: CDR1 SGHDN, CDR2 FVKESK. This CDR3 contains 15 residues. CDR3 protein: CASSPGTGGPHGCTF. CDR3 DNA sequence: TGTGCCAGCAGCCCGGGCACAGGGGGACCGCATGGCTGCACCTTC. The full variable domain, in which reference TRBV14 and TRBJ1-2 provide the parts outside the CDR3, is EAGVTQFPSHSVIEKGQTVTLRCDPISGHDNLYWYRRVMGKEIKFLLHFVKESKQDESGMPNNRFLAERTGGTYSTLKVQPAELEDSGVYFCASSPGTGGPHGCTFGSGTRLTVV.

This clonotype was counted ten times or more. This chain connects TRBV20-1 to TRBJ2-7; 8 bases match TRBD2. Germline assignment: CDR1 DFQATT and CDR2 SNEGSKA (reference sequence). CDR3 length equals 13 residues. V gave up 6 bases and J gave up 2 bases; unmatched junction bases: 6. CDR3 nucleotide sequence: TGCAGTGCAAATAGCGGGATGGCCTACGAGCAGTACTTC. Its protein product is CSANSGMAYEQYF.

V and J are TRBV6-5 and TRBJ2-7; 9 bases are a match to TRBD2. V shed 3 bases and J 5 bases; nucleotides not matched to a gene: 8. In germline, CDR1 is MNHEY, CDR2 SVGAGI. CDR3 length: 15 amino acids. The CDR3 bases are TGTGCCAGCAGTTATTATAGCGGGAGCCCAAACGAGCAGTACTTC. Translation: CASSYYSGSPNEQYF.